The 5 T cell receptor beta chains listed next were all sequenced from one sample in a study of immune evolution from preneoplasia to lung adenocarcinoma. Sequenced by immunoSEQ multiplex PCR; TCRdb stores in-frame clones only, minus some. The table has more than 6,500 clones, 79% seen once. The sequenced material came from FFPE adjacent normal lung tissue. Source of these receptors: a person aged 65-85 years with lung adenocarcinoma.

V gene TRBV2 combines with J gene TRBJ2-3; the D gene is possibly TRBD2 (5 bases). The V end was cut by 10 bases, the J end by 2 bases, with 19 bases between. CDR1 and CDR2 from the germline V gene are SNHLY and FYNNEI. The CDR3 totals 15 residues. CDR3 amino acids: CATSTGKRSTDTQYF. Here the CDR3 DNA reads TGTGCCACCTCGACCGGGAAACGGTCCACAGATACGCAGTATTTT.

The rearrangement joins TRBV2 to TRBJ1-2, with D tentatively TRBD1 (5 bases). The germline gives CDR1 SNHLY, CDR2 FYNNEI. V was clipped by 10 bases and J by 0 bases, with 18 bases between them. The CDR3 length is 15 residues. The CDR3 spells CATLGSGEANYGYTF. The CDR3 nucleotides are TGTGCCACCCTAGGTTCGGGGGAAGCTAACTATGGCTACACCTTC.

The chain recombines TRBV6-5 with TRBJ1-2, with D unclear. The CDR3 sequence is 14 residues long. The germline CDR1 and CDR2 sequences are MNHEY and SVGAGI. V lost 0 bases and J 8 bases, leaving 13 bases between the germline ends. The DNA for the CDR3 is TGTGCCAGCAGTTACTCATTCACCTCGGGGGGCTACACCTTC. Translating gives CASSYSFTSGGYTF.

This rearrangement joins TRBV4-1 to TRBJ1-1, with TRBD1 matching over 9 bases. Trimming removed 4 bases from V and 5 bases from J; junction bases left unmatched: 8. Germline-derived CDR1 and CDR2 are MGHRA and YSYEKL. The CDR3 is 15 amino acids. CDR3 DNA sequence: TGCGCCAGCAGCCCTTACAGGGGGCGCACAACTGAAGCTTTCTTT. It translates to CASSPYRGRTTEAFF.

The V and J genes are TRBV11-2 and TRBJ1-2; no firm D call. The CDR3 loop spans 13 amino acids. Germline loops: CDR1 SGHAT, CDR2 FQNNGV. The germline V and J ends were trimmed by 0 bases and 4 bases, with 6 bases remaining between them. CDR3 nucleotide sequence: TGTGCCAGCAGCTTAGACACGGTCTATGGCTACACCTTC. It specifies CASSLDTVYGYTF.